A selection of T cell receptor beta chains follows, all from one sample in a study of blood T cell repertoires in COVID-19. Repertoires were generated with immunoSEQ multiplex PCR, while TCRdb's copy carries only in-frame clones and drops some. The sample has fewer than 200,000 clones, around 83% seen once. Sequencing was done on a sample of PBMCs or T cells enriched from blood (not recorded which). These receptors were collected from a man between 50 and 59 years old who had recovered from COVID-19. CDR3s include the opening cysteine and the closing phenylalanine or tryptophan. Each record gives: D gene, V gene, J gene, CDR3 DNA, CDR3 protein. A D gene is named only where the DNA matches it firmly.

.	TRBV5-1	TRBJ2-3	TGCGCCAGCAGCTATAGGCGGGGCACAGATACGCAGTATTTT	CASSYRRGTDTQYF
.	TRBV5-4	TRBJ1-6	TGTGCCAGCAGCTTGGGACGGGAACGTTCCCTGAATTCACCCCTCCACTTT	CASSLGRERSLNSPLHF
TRBD2	TRBV6-1	TRBJ2-7	TGTGCCAGCAGTGCTAGCGGGGGGGCCGGGTCCTACGAGCAGTACTTC	CASSASGGAGSYEQYF
.	TRBV5-1	TRBJ2-3	TGCGCCAGCAGCCTTGCCTCCGGAGATACGCAGTATTTT	CASSLASGDTQYF
.	TRBV7-9	TRBJ1-4	TGTGCCAGCAGCCGAACGCAGGGCATTAGTAATGAAAAACTGTTTTTT	CASSRTQGISNEKLFF
.	TRBV9	TRBJ1-2	TGTGCCAGCAGCGTAAGCACCGAACCCGGGGGCTACACCTTC	CASSVSTEPGGYTF
.	TRBV6-1	TRBJ1-2	TGTGCCAGCAGTGTCCCGGGCCAAGGGGGGGTTTTCTATGGCTACACCTTC	CASSVPGQGGVFYGYTF
TRBD1	TRBV30	TRBJ1-1	TGTGCCTGGAGTGTGGACAGGGGAACTGAAGCTTTCTTT	CAWSVDRGTEAFF
TRBD2	TRBV6-5	TRBJ2-3	TGTGCCAGCAGTCAAAGGACTAGCGGGGTGAATACGCAGTATTTT	CASSQRTSGVNTQYF
.	TRBV12-5	TRBJ1-1	TGTGCTAGTGGTTTGCGCCTGGAGGGTAGGGGCACTGAAGCTTTCTTT	CASGLRLEGRGTEAFF
.	TRBV30	TRBJ1-1	TGTGCCCGAAAATACTCGTGGGCAGCAGAAGCTTTCTTT	CARKYSWAAEAFF